The entry below gives a single T cell receptor (beta chain) sequence along with its context. No antigen is known for it. The entry originates in a study of T cell responses to AZD1222 COVID-19 vaccine. There are 13 residues in the CDR3. Trimming took off 2 bases at V and 1 base at J, with 5 bases between the two ends. The germline gives CDR1 SGHTA, CDR2 FQGNSA. Study outcomes and limitations: Spike-spanning, vaccine-associated CD4 TCRs were dominant at 160-218 and 743-854. Donors skewed white British and female; clonal diversity was possibly underestimated. Receipt of two AZD1222 doses was followed by a rise in Spike-specific TCR breadth and depth.

Data came from immunoSEQ multiplex PCR; TCRdb stores just in-frame clones and leaves some out. The table shows under 200,000 clones, with approximately 90% occurring only once. The receptor was isolated from an adult in good health. The V and J genes are TRBV7-2 and TRBJ1-1; unclear D gene. The sequences come from peripheral blood, collected on day 0 of MenACWY control vaccination. The CDR3 loop reads CASSLKRNTEAFF. As DNA, the CDR3 is TGTGCCAGCAGCTTAAAACGGAACACTGAAGCTTTCTTT.